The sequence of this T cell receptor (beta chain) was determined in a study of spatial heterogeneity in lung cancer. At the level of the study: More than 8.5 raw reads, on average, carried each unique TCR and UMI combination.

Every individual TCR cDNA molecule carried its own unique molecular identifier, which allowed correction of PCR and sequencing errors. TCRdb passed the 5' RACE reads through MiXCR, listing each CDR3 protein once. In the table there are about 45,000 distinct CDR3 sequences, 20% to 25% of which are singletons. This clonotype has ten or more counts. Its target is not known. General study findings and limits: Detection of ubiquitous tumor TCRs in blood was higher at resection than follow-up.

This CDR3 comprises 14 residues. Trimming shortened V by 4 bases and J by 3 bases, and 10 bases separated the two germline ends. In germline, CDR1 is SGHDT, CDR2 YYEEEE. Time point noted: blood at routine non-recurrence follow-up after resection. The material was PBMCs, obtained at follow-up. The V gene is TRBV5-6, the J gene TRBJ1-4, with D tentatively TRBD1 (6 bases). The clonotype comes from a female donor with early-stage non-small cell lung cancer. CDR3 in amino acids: CASSLKGANEKLFF. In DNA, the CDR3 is TGTGCCAGCAGCCTCAAGGGGGCTAATGAAAAACTGTTTTTT.